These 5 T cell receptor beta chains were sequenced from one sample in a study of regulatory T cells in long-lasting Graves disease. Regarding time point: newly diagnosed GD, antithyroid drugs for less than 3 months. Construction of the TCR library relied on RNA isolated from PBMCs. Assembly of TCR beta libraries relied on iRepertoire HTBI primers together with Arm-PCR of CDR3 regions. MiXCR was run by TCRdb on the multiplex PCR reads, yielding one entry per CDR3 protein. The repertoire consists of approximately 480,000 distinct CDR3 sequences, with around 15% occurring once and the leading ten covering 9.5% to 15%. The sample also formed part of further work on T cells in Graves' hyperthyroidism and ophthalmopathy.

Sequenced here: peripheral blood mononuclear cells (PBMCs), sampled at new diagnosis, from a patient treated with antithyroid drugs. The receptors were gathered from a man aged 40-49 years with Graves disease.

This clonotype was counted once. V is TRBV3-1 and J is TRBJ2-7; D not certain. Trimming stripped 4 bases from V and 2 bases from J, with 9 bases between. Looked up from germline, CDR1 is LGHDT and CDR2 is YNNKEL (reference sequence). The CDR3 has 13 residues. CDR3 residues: CASSLSSAYEQYF. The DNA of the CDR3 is TGTGCCAGCAGCCTCTCATCGGCCTACGAGCAGTACTTC.

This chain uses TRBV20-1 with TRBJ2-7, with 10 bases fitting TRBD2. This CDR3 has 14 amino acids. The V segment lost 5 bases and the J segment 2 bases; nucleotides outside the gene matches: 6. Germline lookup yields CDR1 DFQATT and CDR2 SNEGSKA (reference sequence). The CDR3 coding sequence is TGCAGTGCTTATACTAGCGGGGCCACCTACGAGCAGTACTTC. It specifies CSAYTSGATYEQYF.

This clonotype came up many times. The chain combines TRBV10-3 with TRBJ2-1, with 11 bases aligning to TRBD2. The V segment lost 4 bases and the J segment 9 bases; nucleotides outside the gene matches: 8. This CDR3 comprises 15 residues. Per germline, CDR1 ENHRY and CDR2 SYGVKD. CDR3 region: CAISGLAGGGGEQFF. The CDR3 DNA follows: TGTGCCATCAGTGGCCTAGCGGGAGGCGGCGGTGAGCAGTTCTTC.

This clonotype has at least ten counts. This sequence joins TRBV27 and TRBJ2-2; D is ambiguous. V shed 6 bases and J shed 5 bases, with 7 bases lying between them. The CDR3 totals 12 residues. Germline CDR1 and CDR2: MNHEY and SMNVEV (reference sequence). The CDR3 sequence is CASSLPTGELFF. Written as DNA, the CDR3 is TGTGCCAGCAGCCTACCGACCGGGGAGCTGTTTTTT.

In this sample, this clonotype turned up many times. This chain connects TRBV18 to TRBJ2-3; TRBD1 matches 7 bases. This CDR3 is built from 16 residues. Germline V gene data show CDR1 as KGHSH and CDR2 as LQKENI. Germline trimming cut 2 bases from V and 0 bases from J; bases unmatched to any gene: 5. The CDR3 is CASSPLRGLSTDTQYF. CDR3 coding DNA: TGTGCCAGCTCACCATTAAGGGGGCTAAGCACAGATACGCAGTATTTT.